Below, 25 T cell receptor beta chains from the same sample are listed, as sequenced in a study of control samples from healthy donors and cancer patients. This table comes from immunoSEQ multiplex PCR, and its TCRdb copy is limited to in-frame clones, with some not included. The sample records some 100,000 clones, around three quarters being singletons. Sample: blood. These receptors were taken from a woman aged 25 to 45 in good health.

This clone showed up just a few times. The chain has TRBV5-1 and TRBJ2-2; the D gene is possibly TRBD1 (6 bases). V was trimmed by 4 bases and J by 8 bases, leaving 15 bases between them. From germline, CDR1 is SGHRS and CDR2 YFSETQ. The CDR3 totals 14 residues. The CDR3 region is CASSTDSDRGELFF. CDR3 coding DNA: TGCGCCAGCAGCACGGACAGTGACCGAGGGGAGCTGTTTTTT.

The gene calls are TRBV3-1 (or the pseudogene TRBV3-2) and TRBJ1-6; D gene ambiguous. V was clipped by 7 bases and J by 7 bases, with 14 bases between them. The germline V gene has CDR1 LGHDT and CDR2 YNNKEL (reference sequence). The CDR3 is made up of 14 amino acids. In nucleotides, the CDR3 is TGTGCCAGCAATCGGCAGGCTTCCAATTCACCCCTCCACTTT. This encodes CASNRQASNSPLHF.

The genes are TRBV6-5 and TRBJ2-7; tentatively, D is TRBD1 (6 bases). Looked up from germline, CDR1 is MNHEY and CDR2 is SVGAGI. Trimming cost V 10 bases and J 4 bases, with 11 bases left between them. This CDR3 is built from 11 residues. CDR3 nucleotides: TGTGCCACCAGCAGGGGTTACGAGCAGTACTTC. This translates into CATSRGYEQYF.

V gene TRBV5-5 combines with J gene TRBJ1-5; TRBD1 is a possible D gene (5 bases). Germline V gene data show CDR1 as SGHKS and CDR2 as YYEKEE (reference sequence). Trimming cost V 6 bases and J 2 bases, with 15 bases left between them. This CDR3 is 15 amino acids long. The CDR3 sequence is CASTVLDTGNQPQHF. In DNA, the CDR3 is TGTGCCAGCACCGTTTTGGACACGGGCAATCAGCCCCAGCATTTT.

V is TRBV19 and J is TRBJ1-2; the D gene is possibly TRBD1 (6 bases). The CDR3 is 12 residues long. Germline CDR1 reads LNHDA; CDR2 reads SQIVND (reference sequence). Trimming left V 6 bases short and J 7 bases short, with 12 bases between. CDR3 DNA: TGTGCCAGTAGCAACAGGGATTCTGGCTACACCTTC. As protein: CASSNRDSGYTF. Full variable domain (rest looked up from reference TRBV19 and TRBJ1-2): DGGITQSPKYLFRKEGQNVTLSCEQNLNHDAMYWYRQDPGQGLRLIYYSQIVNDFQKGDIAEGYSVSREKKESFPLTVTSAQKNPTAFYLCASSNRDSGYTFGSGTRLTVV.

V and J are TRBV15 and TRBJ2-3, with D unclear. Germline V lookup: CDR1 LNHNV, CDR2 YYDKDF (reference sequence). The CDR3 contains 14 residues. Trimming took off 0 bases at V and 4 bases at J, with 8 bases between the two ends. As DNA, the CDR3 is TGTGCCACCAGCAGAGATAAGGCGGCAGATACGCAGTATTTT. It encodes CATSRDKAADTQYF.

The chain uses TRBV6-5 and TRBJ1-1; D is perhaps TRBD1 (5 bases). V shed 5 bases and J shed 1 base, with 11 bases lying between them. The germline V gene has CDR1 MNHEY and CDR2 SVGAGI. The CDR3 extends over 14 amino acids. CDR3 coding DNA: TGTGCCAGCAGTCCGAGACAGAAGAACACTGAAGCTTTCTTT. As protein: CASSPRQKNTEAFF.

The genes are TRBV6-6 and TRBJ1-5; possible D gene TRBD1, 5 bases. The CDR3 has 15 residues. Germline assignment: CDR1 MNHNY and CDR2 SVGAGI (reference sequence). V was pared by 2 bases and J by 2 bases, with 10 bases between. The CDR3 DNA is TGTGCCAGCAGTTACACTAGAGGGGGCAATCAGCCCCAGCATTTT. Residues: CASSYTRGGNQPQHF.

The CDR3 DNA reads as TGTGCCAGTAGTACGGCAAAAGGGACTGAAGCTTTCTTT. Amino acids: CASSTAKGTEAFF. The chain combines TRBV19 with TRBJ1-1; D call uncertain. Germline V gene lookup returns CDR1 LNHDA and CDR2 SQIVND (reference sequence). The CDR3 covers 13 residues. The V gene lost 4 bases and the J gene lost 5 bases, with 11 bases spanning the gap. Drawing the rest from reference TRBV19 and TRBJ1-1, the complete variable domain is DGGITQSPKYLFRKEGQNVTLSCEQNLNHDAMYWYRQDPGQGLRLIYYSQIVNDFQKGDIAEGYSVSREKKESFPLTVTSAQKNPTAFYLCASSTAKGTEAFFGQGTRLTVV.

The V gene is TRBV4-1, the J gene TRBJ2-3; no reliable D call. Germline CDR1 MGHRA, CDR2 YSYEKL. The CDR3 is made up of 15 amino acids. Trimming stripped 0 bases from V and 1 base from J, with 8 bases between. The CDR3 DNA is TGCGCCAGCAGCCAAGAGGGCCCACGCACAGATACGCAGTATTTT. It is translated as CASSQEGPRTDTQYF.

This clone was counted once. The V and J genes are TRBV10-2 and TRBJ2-7; 10 bases fit TRBD2. The CDR3 is made up of 14 amino acids. The V gene's germline CDR1 is WSHSY and CDR2 SAAADI. The ends lost 7 bases at V and 4 bases at J; junction bases unmatched: 7. The chain's CDR3 is CASTGPSGGYEQYF. The CDR3 DNA reads as TGCGCCAGCACAGGGCCTAGCGGGGGTTACGAGCAGTACTTC.

The rearrangement uses TRBV6-4 and TRBJ2-2; D is uncertain. With 5 bases removed from V and 5 bases from J, the gap between germline ends came to 9 bases. CDR1 and CDR2 from the germline V gene are MRHNA and SNTAGT. The CDR3 totals 13 residues. The CDR3 here is CASSPTQTGELFF. Written as DNA, the CDR3 is TGTGCCAGCAGTCCTACCCAGACCGGGGAGCTGTTTTTT.

V is TRBV6-1 and J is TRBJ2-3, with D perhaps matching TRBD1 (6 bases). Germline V lookup: CDR1 MNHNS, CDR2 SASEGT. The CDR3 is 16 amino acids. V shed 3 bases and J shed 0 bases, with 13 bases lying between them. The CDR3 DNA reads as TGTGCCAGCAGTGAGACAGGAGTCGCTAGCACAGATACGCAGTATTTT. Encoded protein: CASSETGVASTDTQYF.

V gene TRBV2 combines with J gene TRBJ1-3; TRBD1 is a possible D gene (6 bases). Looked up from germline, CDR1 is SNHLY and CDR2 is FYNNEI. This CDR3 has 15 amino acids. V was cut by 1 base and J by 4 bases, with 11 bases left in between. The CDR3: CASSEVRTAGNTIYF. The CDR3 nucleotides are TGTGCCAGCAGTGAAGTAAGGACAGCCGGAAACACCATATATTTT. Together with reference TRBV2 and TRBJ1-3, the CDR3 gives the full variable domain: EPEVTQTPSHQVTQMGQEVILRCVPISNHLYFYWYRQILGQKVEFLVSFYNNEISEKSEIFDDQFSVERPDGSNFTLKIRSTKLEDSAMYFCASSEVRTAGNTIYFGEGSWLTVV.

This clone has only one observation. V usage is TRBV25-1 and J usage is TRBJ2-5; 12 positions match TRBD2. Germline values: CDR1 MGHDK, CDR2 SYGVNS. The CDR3 covers 17 residues. Trimming at V came to 2 bases and at J to 1 base, leaving 5 bases not matched to a gene. For the CDR3, the DNA is TGTGCCAGCAGTGAAGGGGCTAGCGGGGGGGCCCAAGAGACCCAGTACTTC. Translating it yields CASSEGASGGAQETQYF.

This chain links TRBV12-3 or TRBV12-4 with TRBJ1-2, with D hard to call. Trimming took 4 bases from V and 2 from J, leaving 5 bases between them. This CDR3 spans 12 amino acids. The CDR3 reads CASSYRNYGYTF. The CDR3 DNA is TGTGCCAGCAGTTACAGAAACTATGGCTACACCTTC.

This clone was detected a few times. The chain links TRBV10-3 to TRBJ1-2; 9 nucleotides match TRBD1. CDR1 and CDR2 from the germline V gene are ENHRY and SYGVKD. The trim removed 8 bases at V and 5 bases at J, leaving 6 bases unmatched. The CDR3 contains 13 residues. This chain's CDR3 is CAIGLDRGYGYTF. In DNA, the CDR3 is TGTGCCATCGGCTTGGACAGGGGATATGGCTACACCTTC.

This chain uses TRBV27 with TRBJ2-3, with 8 nucleotides matching TRBD2. The trim removed 6 bases at V and 1 base at J, leaving 6 bases unmatched. CDR1 is MNHEY and CDR2 is SMNVEV in the germline V gene (reference sequence). The CDR3 is 15 amino acids. The CDR3 region is CASRSRGGRTDTQYF. CDR3 DNA: TGTGCCAGCAGGTCACGGGGGGGGCGCACAGATACGCAGTATTTT.

This chain joins TRBV5-6 and TRBJ1-1; D possibly corresponds to TRBD1 (5 bases). The CDR3 consists of 13 residues. In germline, CDR1 is SGHDT, CDR2 YYEEEE. V was cut by 4 bases and J by 5 bases, with 12 bases left in between. CDR3 loop: CASSPAGRTEAFF. As DNA, the CDR3 is TGTGCCAGCAGCCCCGCAGGGAGGACTGAAGCTTTCTTT.

The rearrangement joins TRBV7-9 to TRBJ2-1; 8 positions match TRBD2. The CDR3 runs 13 residues. V was clipped by 6 bases and J by 2 bases; unmatched bases: 0. Germline V CDR1 and CDR2: SEHNR, FQNEAQ (reference sequence). In DNA form, the CDR3 reads TGTGCCAGCAGGCGGGGGGCCTACAATGAGCAGTTCTTC. Its translation: CASRRGAYNEQFF. Variable domain in full (rest from reference TRBV7-9 and TRBJ2-1): DTGVSQNPRHKITKRGQNVTFRCDPISEHNRLYWYRQTLGQGPEFLTYFQNEAQLEKSRLLSDRFSAERPKGSFSTLEIQRTEQGDSAMYLCASRRGAYNEQFFGPGTRLTVL.

V and J are TRBV7-2 and TRBJ1-2; D remains unclear. The CDR3 length is 15 residues. V was shortened by 5 bases and J by 4 bases, with 17 bases between the two germline ends. The germline CDR1 and CDR2 sequences are SGHTA and FQGNSA. The CDR3, as DNA: TGTGCCAGCAGCCCCGAAGCGGTCGGTTCCTATGGCTACACCTTC. Its protein product is CASSPEAVGSYGYTF.

J is TRBJ1-1 and V is TRBV5-4; no clear D. Trimming left V 2 bases short and J 5 bases short, with 13 bases between. The CDR3 runs 14 residues. The V gene's germline CDR1 is SGHNT and CDR2 YYREEE (reference sequence). CDR3 residues: CASSFKVGWTEAFF. DNA of the CDR3: TGTGCCAGCAGCTTTAAAGTGGGTTGGACTGAAGCTTTCTTT.

The V call is TRBV6-5, the J call TRBJ1-1; 7 nucleotides match TRBD1. V lost 4 bases and J lost 5; bases outside the gene matches: 1. The CDR3 runs to 12 residues. Germline V gene sequence: CDR1 MNHEY, CDR2 SVGAGI. CDR3 bases: TGTGCCAGCAGTTTCAGGGGGACTGAAGCTTTCTTT. Protein product: CASSFRGTEAFF.

The V gene is TRBV29-1, the J gene TRBJ2-7; perhaps TRBD2 as D (5 bases). Per germline, CDR1 SQVTM and CDR2 ANQGSEA. CDR3 length: 13 residues. V was trimmed by 3 bases and J by 5 bases, leaving 14 bases between them. The CDR3 protein is CSVDADPGNEQYF. The CDR3, as DNA: TGCAGCGTTGATGCCGATCCCGGGAACGAGCAGTACTTC.

The chain recombines TRBV5-6 with TRBJ2-6; the D call may be TRBD1 or TRBD2 (5 bases each). The CDR3 consists of 13 residues. Germline CDR1 and CDR2: SGHDT and YYEEEE. V dropped 1 base and J dropped 12 bases, with 11 bases sitting between them. CDR3 region: CASSLMQGRVLTF. DNA for the CDR3: TGTGCCAGCAGCTTGATGCAGGGACGCGTCCTGACTTTC.